Below, 13 T cell receptor beta chains from the same sample are listed, as sequenced in a study of blood T cell repertoires in COVID-19. Here immunoSEQ multiplex PCR was the method, and the copy in TCRdb shows in-frame clones only, minus some. The sample lists about 150,000 clones, roughly 86% occurring once. Sequencing was performed on peripheral blood. The receptor source for this set is a human donor with acute or convalescent COVID-19. The donor label of this sample is uncertain.

V gene TRBV19 combines with J gene TRBJ1-5; D remains ambiguous. CDR3 length: 15 amino acids. Germline V gene sequence: CDR1 LNHDA, CDR2 SQIVND (reference sequence). Trimming pared 5 bases from V and 3 bases from J, leaving 14 bases between. CDR3 in DNA: TGTGCCAGTAGTTTCCAGGTAAATCTCAATCAGCCCCAGCATTTT. This translates into CASSFQVNLNQPQHF.

The chain couples TRBV3-1 (or the pseudogene TRBV3-2) to TRBJ2-2, with TRBD2 as a possible D gene (7 bases). CDR1 and CDR2 (germline): LGHDT, YNNKEL (reference sequence). The CDR3 has 16 residues. V was clipped by 5 bases and J by 4 bases, with 17 bases between them. CDR3 nucleotides: TGTGCCAGCAGCTCATGGGGGGGACACTTCACCGGGGAGCTGTTTTTT. It is translated as CASSSWGGHFTGELFF.

The chain employs TRBV10-2 and TRBJ2-4; D might be TRBD2 (7 bases). The CDR3 runs to 15 residues. Germline V gene data show CDR1 as WSHSY and CDR2 as SAAADI. V was clipped by 4 bases and J by 5 bases, with 15 bases between them. In nucleotides, the CDR3 is TGCGCCAGCAGTGTTCGACGGGGGGCGCAAAACATTCAGTACTTC. Its translation: CASSVRRGAQNIQYF.

This clone was counted at least ten times. This chain joins TRBV3-1 (or the pseudogene TRBV3-2) and TRBJ1-6; a weak D match, TRBD1 (6 bases). The V end was cut by 4 bases, the J end by 5 bases, with 15 bases between. The germline V gene encodes CDR1 LGHDT and CDR2 YNNKEL (reference sequence). The CDR3 loop spans 16 amino acids. The CDR3 region has the DNA TGTGCCAGCAGCCCGACAAAGCAGGGGAATAATTCACCCCTCCACTTT. Translation: CASSPTKQGNNSPLHF.

The chain joins TRBV9 to TRBJ1-4; TRBD1 aligns across 7 bases. The CDR3 is 13 residues long. The J segment lost 8 bases and the V segment lost 3 bases, leaving 4 bases of the junction unmatched. CDR1 and CDR2 (germline): SGDLS, YYNGEE. The CDR3 nucleotides are TGTGCCAGCAGCGACAGGGGTGGCGAAAAACTGTTTTTT. Amino acids: CASSDRGGEKLFF.

This chain uses TRBV18 with TRBJ2-5; D ambiguous. V was cut by 0 bases and J by 2 bases, with 10 bases left in between. The CDR3 runs to 15 residues. Germline V gives CDR1 KGHSH, CDR2 LQKENI. The CDR3 DNA follows: TGTGCCAGCTCACCACCATGGGCAGCACAAGAGACCCAGTACTTC. Translated: CASSPPWAAQETQYF.

This clone was detected once. The chain combines TRBV7-2 with TRBJ1-1, with D possibly TRBD1 on 6 matching bases. There are 15 residues in the CDR3. The germline V gene has CDR1 SGHTA and CDR2 FQGNSA. Between the trimmed V and J ends, which lost 4 bases and 4 bases, there was a span of 16 bases. CDR3 protein: CASSSQGGGTTEAFF. For the CDR3, the DNA is TGTGCCAGCAGCTCCCAAGGGGGTGGAACCACTGAAGCTTTCTTT. The full variable domain, in which reference TRBV7-2 and TRBJ1-1 provide the parts outside the CDR3, is GAGVSQSPSNKVTEKGKDVELRCDPISGHTALYWYRQSLGQGLEFLIYFQGNSAPDKSGLPSDRFSAERTGGSVSTLTIQRTQQEDSAVYLCASSSQGGGTTEAFFGQGTRLTVV.

The rearrangement uses TRBV2 and TRBJ2-3; 11 bases align to TRBD1. The V segment lost 2 bases and the J segment 4 bases; nucleotides outside the gene matches: 5. Germline-derived CDR1 and CDR2 are SNHLY and FYNNEI. The length of the CDR3 is 16 residues. CDR3 DNA sequence: TGTGCCAGCAGTGAATTGAGGACAGGGGGCCCAGATACGCAGTATTTT. The encoded protein is CASSELRTGGPDTQYF.

The V and J genes are TRBV7-2 and TRBJ2-3; the D gene is possibly TRBD2 (5 bases). Trimming pared 5 bases from V and 1 base from J, leaving 13 bases between. The germline gives CDR1 SGHTA, CDR2 FQGNSA. The CDR3 contains 15 residues. For the CDR3, the DNA is TGTGCCAGCAGCCGCGGGCCGGCAGGCACAGATACGCAGTATTTT. Translated: CASSRGPAGTDTQYF.

This clone was counted a single time. The V gene is TRBV3-1 (or the pseudogene TRBV3-2), the J gene TRBJ2-2; D is perhaps TRBD1 (6 bases). This CDR3 contains 16 residues. Germline V gene lookup returns CDR1 LGHDT and CDR2 YNNKEL (reference sequence). The ends were cut back, 5 bases at V and 0 bases at J, with 13 bases in the middle. CDR3 nucleotides: TGTGCCAGCAGCGCAAGACAGGACACGAACACCGGGGAGCTGTTTTTT. This gives the protein CASSARQDTNTGELFF.

The genes are TRBV30 and TRBJ1-3; D gene unclear. Germline CDR1 and CDR2: GTSNPN and SVGIG (reference sequence). CDR3 length: 12 residues. V was cut by 4 bases and J by 1 base, with 5 bases left in between. CDR3 nucleotide sequence: TGTGCCTGGATCGGGTCTGGAAACACCATATATTTT. Its translation: CAWIGSGNTIYF.

The J gene is TRBJ1-2, the V gene TRBV30; possible D gene TRBD1, 6 bases. This CDR3 comprises 15 residues. V shed 0 bases and J shed 4 bases, with 15 bases lying between them. The V gene's germline CDR1 is GTSNPN and CDR2 SVGIG (reference sequence). CDR3 protein: CAWSVTRWTAYGYTF. CDR3 coding DNA: TGTGCCTGGAGTGTCACCAGGTGGACAGCCTATGGCTACACCTTC.

The V and J genes are TRBV5-8 and TRBJ2-5; 9 bases agree with TRBD1. The CDR3 has 17 amino acids. Germline values: CDR1 SGHTS, CDR2 YDEGEE. The trim removed 3 bases at V and 2 bases at J, leaving 11 bases unmatched. CDR3 in amino acids: CASSSFRDREPQETQYF. The CDR3 DNA is TGTGCCAGCAGCTCTTTCCGGGACAGGGAACCGCAAGAGACCCAGTACTTC.